Listed here is a single TCR beta chain. Its antigen is unidentified. This entry belongs to a study of vaccination effects on CD4 cells after COVID-19. This CDR3 contains 16 residues. Trimming removed 3 bases from V and 0 bases from J, with 15 bases in between. The germline V gene encodes CDR1 SGHTA and CDR2 FQGNSA. Culture proceeded for approximately 10 days, and CD4+ T cells were then isolated. Sequenced by immunoSEQ multiplex PCR; TCRdb stores in-frame clones only, minus some. Of approximately 46,000 clones in the sample, 74% were seen once. This TCR derives from a human donor who had a prior SARS-CoV-2 infection. This specimen was CD4+ T cells from PBMCs cultured without peptide, taken before COVID-19 vaccination. The J gene is TRBJ2-7, the V gene TRBV7-2; no clear D gene. The CDR3 is CASSFRPLPYSYEQYF. For the CDR3, the DNA is TGTGCCAGCAGCTTCCGCCCTCTACCGTACTCCTACGAGCAGTACTTC.